This T cell receptor (beta chain) was sequenced for a study of vaccination and CD4 T cells after COVID-19. To note about this clonotype: What it binds is unknown.

General study findings and limits: The cohort comprised relatively few convalescent patients, and no early post-infection timepoints were analyzed.

Treatment: roughly 10-day PBMC culture with coronavirus spike peptide pools or control peptides (ViraFEST assay). CDR1 and CDR2 (germline): MNHNS, SASEGT. V shed 6 bases and J shed 4 bases, with 23 bases lying between them. The CDR3 runs to 17 residues. The Oncomine TCR Beta short-read assay was applied to DNA of cultured CD4+ T cells. TCRdb fed the PCR reads into MiXCR, producing one record per CDR3 protein. The profile shows 9,000 to 15,000 distinct CDR3 sequences, 53% of them singletons. The chain has TRBV6-1 and TRBJ2-3, with D perhaps TRBD1 (6 bases). Sequencing was carried out using CD4+ T cells from blood, cultured in vitro. The TCR comes from a human donor who had recovered from COVID-19. The CDR3 here is CASSRSKDRPIADTQYF. The CDR3 DNA reads as TGTGCCAGCAGCCGTAGTAAGGACAGACCGATTGCAGATACGCAGTATTTT.